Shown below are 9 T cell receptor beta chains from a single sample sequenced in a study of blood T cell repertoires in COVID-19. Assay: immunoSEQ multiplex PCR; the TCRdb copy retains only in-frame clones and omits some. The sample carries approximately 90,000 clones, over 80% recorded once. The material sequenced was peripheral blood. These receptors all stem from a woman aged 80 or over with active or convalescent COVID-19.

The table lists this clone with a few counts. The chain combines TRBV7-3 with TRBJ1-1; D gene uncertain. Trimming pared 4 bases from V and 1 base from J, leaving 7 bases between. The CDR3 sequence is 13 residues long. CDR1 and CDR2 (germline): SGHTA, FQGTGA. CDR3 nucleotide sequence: TGTGCCAGCAGCTGGCACACGAACACTGAAGCTTTCTTT. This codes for CASSWHTNTEAFF.

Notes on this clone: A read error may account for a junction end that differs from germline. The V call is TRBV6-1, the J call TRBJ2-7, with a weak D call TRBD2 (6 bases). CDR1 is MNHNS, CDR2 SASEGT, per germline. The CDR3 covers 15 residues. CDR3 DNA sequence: TGTGCCAGCAGAGAAGTACCCGGGGGAAACTACGAGCAGTACTTC. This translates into CASREVPGGNYEQYF.

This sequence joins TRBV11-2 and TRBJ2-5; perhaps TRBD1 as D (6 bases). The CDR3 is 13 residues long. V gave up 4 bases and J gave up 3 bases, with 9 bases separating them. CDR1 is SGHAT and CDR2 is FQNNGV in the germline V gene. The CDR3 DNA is TGTGCCAGCAGCTACGGACAGAAAGAGACCCAGTACTTC. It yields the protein CASSYGQKETQYF. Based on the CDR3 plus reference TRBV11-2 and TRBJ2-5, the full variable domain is EAGVAQSPRYKIIEKRQSVAFWCNPISGHATLYWYQQILGQGPKLLIQFQNNGVVDDSQLPKDRFSAERLKGVDSTLKIQPAKLEDSAVYLCASSYGQKETQYFGPGTRLLVL.

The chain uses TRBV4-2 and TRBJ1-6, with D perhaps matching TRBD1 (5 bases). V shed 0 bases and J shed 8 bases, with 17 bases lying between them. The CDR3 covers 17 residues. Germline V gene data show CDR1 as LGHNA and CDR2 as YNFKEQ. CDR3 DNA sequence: TGTGCCAGCAGCCAAGATTTCGGCCAGGGAAATGATTCACCCCTCCACTTT. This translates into CASSQDFGQGNDSPLHF.

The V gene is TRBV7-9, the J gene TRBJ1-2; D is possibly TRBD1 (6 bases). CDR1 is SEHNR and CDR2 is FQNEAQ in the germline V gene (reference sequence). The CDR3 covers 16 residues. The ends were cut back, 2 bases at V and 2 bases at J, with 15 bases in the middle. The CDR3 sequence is CASSLYNGQINYGYTF. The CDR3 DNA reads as TGTGCCAGCAGCTTATATAATGGACAGATAAACTATGGCTACACCTTC. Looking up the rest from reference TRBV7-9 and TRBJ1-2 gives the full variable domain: DTGVSQNPRHKITKRGQNVTFRCDPISEHNRLYWYRQTLGQGPEFLTYFQNEAQLEKSRLLSDRFSAERPKGSFSTLEIQRTEQGDSAMYLCASSLYNGQINYGYTFGSGTRLTVV.

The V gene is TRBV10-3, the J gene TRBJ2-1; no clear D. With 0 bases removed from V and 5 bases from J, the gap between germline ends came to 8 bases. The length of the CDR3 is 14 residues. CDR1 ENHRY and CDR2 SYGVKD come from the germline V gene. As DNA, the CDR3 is TGTGCCATCAGTGAGTCGGGTCAGGACAATGAGCAGTTCTTC. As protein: CAISESGQDNEQFF.

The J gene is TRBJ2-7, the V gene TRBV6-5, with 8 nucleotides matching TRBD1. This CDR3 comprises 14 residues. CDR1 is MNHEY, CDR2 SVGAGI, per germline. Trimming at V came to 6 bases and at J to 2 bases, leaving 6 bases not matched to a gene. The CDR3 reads CASRRQGIPYEQYF. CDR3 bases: TGTGCCAGCAGGCGACAGGGGATCCCCTACGAGCAGTACTTC.

The CDR3 coding sequence is TGTGCCAGTAGTATTGAGGCGTCCGGGACAGGGGAAAAACTGTTTTTT. Amino acid sequence: CASSIEASGTGEKLFF. The J gene is TRBJ1-4, the V gene TRBV19, with 9 nucleotides matching TRBD1. The CDR3 totals 16 residues. Looked up from germline, CDR1 is LNHDA and CDR2 is SQIVND (reference sequence). J gave up 8 bases and V 3 bases, and 10 bases lay outside the gene matches.

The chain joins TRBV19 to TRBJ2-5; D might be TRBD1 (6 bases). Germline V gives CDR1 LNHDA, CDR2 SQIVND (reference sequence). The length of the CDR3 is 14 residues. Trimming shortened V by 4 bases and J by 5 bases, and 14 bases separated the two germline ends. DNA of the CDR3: TGTGCCAGTAGTAAGGGAACAGGGTGGGAGACCCAGTACTTC. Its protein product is CASSKGTGWETQYF.